The source of this TCR beta chain is a study of blood T cells in healthy people across ages. Trimming shortened V by 2 bases and J by 7 bases, and 8 bases separated the two germline ends. Germline assignment: CDR1 KGHSH and CDR2 LQKENI. This CDR3 has 12 residues. Next came a second PCR, run for about 7 to 12 cycles, which used a sample-barcoded 5' primer along with a J-beta primer mix. From the 5' RACE reads, TCRdb called clonotypes with MiXCR, one entry per CDR3 protein. Of 1.4 million or so distinct CDR3 sequences listed, 40% to 45% are singletons. This receptor was identified in a woman younger than 35 in good health. The chain recombines TRBV18 with TRBJ1-1; D is undetermined. Source material: blood. CDR3 in amino acids: CASSPGRSEAFF. In DNA form, the CDR3 reads TGTGCCAGCTCACCAGGTAGGAGTGAAGCTTTCTTT.